These 5 T cell receptor beta chains came from one sample sequenced in a study of neurological immune-mediated disorders. TCRdb re-analysed the 5' RACE reads in MiXCR, keeping a single row per CDR3 protein. Of roughly 32,000 distinct CDR3 sequences in the sample, 3.8% were seen once. Material: PBMCs. The source of these receptors is a young man with multiple sclerosis.

The table lists this clonotype with many counts. The chain links TRBV10-3 to TRBJ1-5; D not resolved. V lost 3 bases and J lost 4, with 7 bases in between. This CDR3 is built from 13 residues. Germline V gene sequence: CDR1 ENHRY, CDR2 SYGVKD. The CDR3 DNA follows: TGTGCCATCAGTGACAGGATTAATCAGCCCCAGCATTTT. Residues: CAISDRINQPQHF.

The chain recombines TRBV5-1 with TRBJ1-1, with D hard to call. The CDR3 covers 14 residues. V was pared by 0 bases and J by 4 bases, with 10 bases between. Germline CDR1 SGHRS, CDR2 YFSETQ. CDR3 in amino acids: CASSLAGQVTEAFF. CDR3 nucleotides: TGCGCCAGCAGCTTGGCGGGTCAGGTCACTGAAGCTTTCTTT. The full variable domain, completed using reference TRBV5-1 and TRBJ1-1, is KAGVTQTPRYLIKTRGQQVTLSCSPISGHRSVSWYQQTPGQGLQFLFEYFSETQRNKGNFPGRFSGRQFSNSRSEMNVSTLELGDSALYLCASSLAGQVTEAFFGQGTRLTVV.

This clonotype has a count of ten or more. The rearrangement links TRBV7-2 to TRBJ2-7; D is unresolved. V lost 5 bases, J lost 0 bases, and 5 bases lay in between. There are 12 residues in the CDR3. The V gene's germline CDR1 is SGHTA and CDR2 FQGNSA. CDR3: CASSPNSYEQYF. Here the CDR3 DNA reads TGTGCCAGCAGCCCGAACTCCTACGAGCAGTACTTC.

This clonotype was seen repeatedly, ten times or more. The V call is TRBV25-1, the J call TRBJ2-5, with unresolved D. Germline-derived CDR1 and CDR2 are MGHDK and SYGVNS. This CDR3 is built from 13 residues. V was trimmed by 3 bases and J by 1 base, leaving 6 bases between them. The CDR3 DNA sequence: TGTGCCAGCAGTGATTCCAGCCAAGAGACCCAGTACTTC. This sequence encodes CASSDSSQETQYF.

This clonotype has ten or more counts. The CDR3 DNA sequence: TGCGCCAGCAGCCAAGTTGGAGTACTGAGCTCCTACGAGCAGTACTTC. This sequence encodes CASSQVGVLSSYEQYF. The chain employs TRBV4-1 and TRBJ2-7; D is undetermined. Germline assignment: CDR1 MGHRA and CDR2 YSYEKL. The CDR3 length is 16 residues. V was cut by 1 base and J by 0 bases, with 13 bases left in between.